The 3 T cell receptor beta chains given below trace back to one sample, sequenced in a study of T cells in Graves' hyperthyroidism and ophthalmopathy (dated by TCRdb to about 2019). To prepare the library, multiplex PCR was applied. TCRdb records Illumina HiSeq 2000 as the sequencer. The TCR beta CDR3 regions were amplified from the RNA transcripts. A first-round RT-PCR of the TCR CDR3 used the HTBI primer set with the Qiagen OneStep RT-PCR kit. TCRdb ran its own pipeline on the public reads, namely fastp trimming at Q25 and MiXCR clone calling, and kept in-frame beta chains. Identical CDR3 proteins give one entry, which carries the most common genes and DNA. A total of hundreds of thousands of distinct CDR3 sequences appear in this sample, around 15% of them only once. Less than 4.5% of the sample is in the top ten clones. Sequenced material: blood. Receptors originate from a woman aged 25 to 39 with Graves' hyperthyroidism.

This chain uses TRBV30 with TRBJ2-7; D unresolved. CDR1 and CDR2 from the germline V gene are GTSNPN and SVGIG (reference sequence). This CDR3 region has 12 residues. The V end lost 0 bases, the J end lost 6 bases, and 9 bases lay between the germline ends. CDR3 sequence reads: CAWSVQNCEQYF. Written as DNA, the CDR3 is TGTGCCTGGAGTGTCCAGAACTGCGAGCAGTACTTC. The full variable domain, completed using reference TRBV30 and TRBJ2-7, is SQTIHQWPATLVQPVGSPLSLECTVEGTSNPNLYWYRQAAGRGLQLLFYSVGIGQISSEVPQNLSASRPQDRQFILSSKKLLLSDSGFYLCAWSVQNCEQYFGPGTRLTVT.

About this clonotype: A much larger clonotype is one base distant, so this may be a read error. This chain uses TRBV11-2 with TRBJ2-7, with D uncertain. The CDR3 extends over 15 amino acids. Germline CDR1 SGHAT, CDR2 FQNNGV. The CDR3 DNA follows: TGTGCCACCAGCCCATCCCCAGGCCTCTCCTACGAGCAGTACTTC. This translates into CATSPSPGLSYEQYF. The full variable domain, in which reference TRBV11-2 and TRBJ2-7 provide the parts outside the CDR3, is EAGVAQSPRYKIIEKRQSVAFWCNPISGHATLYWYQQILGQGPKLLIQFQNNGVVDDSQLPKDRFSAERLKGVDSTLKIQPAKLEDSAVYLCATSPSPGLSYEQYFGPGTRLTVT.

This clonotype was seen only a few times. V and J are TRBV6-2 or TRBV6-3 and TRBJ2-7; tentative D call: TRBD2 (5 bases). The CDR3 is 14 residues long. Germline-derived CDR1 and CDR2 are MNHEY and SVGEGT. Trimming pared 9 bases from V and 0 bases from J, leaving 15 bases between. The CDR3 sequence: CASSIARSSYEQYF. Here the CDR3 DNA reads TGTGCCAGTTCGATAGCGAGGAGCTCCTACGAGCAGTACTTC.